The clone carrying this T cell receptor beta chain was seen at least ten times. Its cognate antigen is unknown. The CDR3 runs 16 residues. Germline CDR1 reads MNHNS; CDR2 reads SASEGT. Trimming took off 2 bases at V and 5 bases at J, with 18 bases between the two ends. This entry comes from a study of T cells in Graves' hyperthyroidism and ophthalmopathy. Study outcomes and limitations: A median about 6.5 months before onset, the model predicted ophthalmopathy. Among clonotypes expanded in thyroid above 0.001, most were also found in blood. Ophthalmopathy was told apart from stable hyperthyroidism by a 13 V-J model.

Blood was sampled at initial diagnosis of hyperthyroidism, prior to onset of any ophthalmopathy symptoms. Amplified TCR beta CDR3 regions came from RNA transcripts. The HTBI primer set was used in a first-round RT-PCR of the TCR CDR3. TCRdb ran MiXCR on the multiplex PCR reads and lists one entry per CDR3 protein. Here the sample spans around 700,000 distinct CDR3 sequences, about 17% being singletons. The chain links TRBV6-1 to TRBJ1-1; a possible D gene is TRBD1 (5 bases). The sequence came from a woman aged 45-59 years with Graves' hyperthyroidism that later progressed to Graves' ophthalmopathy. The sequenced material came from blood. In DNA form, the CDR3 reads TGTGCCAGCAGTGAATCACAGGTTGGCGGGGGGACTGAAGCTTTCTTT. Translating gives CASSESQVGGGTEAFF.